The 14 T cell receptor beta chains listed next were all sequenced from one sample in a study of shared clonotypes between healthy human individuals. Using immunoSEQ multiplex PCR, the repertoire was profiled, and TCRdb retains in-frame clones only, with some absent. The sample comprises about 2.4 million clones, 80% to 95% of which are singletons, and 0.35% to 0.45% rests with the top ten. Specimen: naive CD4+ T cells from PBMCs. Subset described: CD45RA+ positively selected. The receptors shown here come from a young man in good health. Some clones in this sample may be carry-over from other donors' samples.

The V and J genes are TRBV2 and TRBJ2-5; the D call may be TRBD1 or TRBD2 (6 bases each). V was clipped by 7 bases and J by 5 bases, with 14 bases between them. Looked up from germline, CDR1 is SNHLY and CDR2 is FYNNEI. The CDR3 has 13 amino acids. CDR3 region: CASKGQGRETQYF. The DNA for the CDR3 is TGTGCCAGCAAGGGCCAGGGGAGGGAGACCCAGTACTTC.

This chain joins TRBV5-8 and TRBJ2-5; D not resolved. This CDR3 contains 15 residues. With 0 bases removed from V and 3 bases from J, the gap between germline ends came to 12 bases. The germline CDR1 and CDR2 sequences are SGHTS and YDEGEE. The CDR3 region has the DNA TGTGCCAGCAGCTTGGTGAGGCAGGTTGAAGAGACCCAGTACTTC. It translates to CASSLVRQVEETQYF. Using reference TRBV5-8 and TRBJ2-5 for the parts outside the CDR3, the full variable domain is EAGVTQSPTHLIKTRGQQATLRCSPISGHTSVYWYQQALGLGLQFLLWYDEGEERNRGNFPPRFSGRQFPNYSSELNVNALELEDSALYLCASSLVRQVEETQYFGPGTRLLVL.

The V and J genes are TRBV2 and TRBJ2-1; perhaps TRBD2 as D (5 bases). The V end lost 3 bases, the J end lost 4 bases, and 13 bases lay between the germline ends. The germline V gene encodes CDR1 SNHLY and CDR2 FYNNEI. The CDR3 is made up of 15 amino acids. The CDR3: CASSERASIYNEQFF. CDR3 nucleotides: TGTGCCAGCAGTGAGAGGGCTAGCATATACAATGAGCAGTTCTTC.

This sequence joins TRBV5-8 and TRBJ1-4; no clear D gene. V was pared by 1 base and J by 7 bases, with 11 bases between. From germline, CDR1 is SGHTS and CDR2 YDEGEE. The CDR3 has 14 residues. The CDR3 loop is CASSLWGVLEKLFF. CDR3 DNA: TGTGCCAGCAGCTTGTGGGGAGTCCTTGAAAAACTGTTTTTT.

J is TRBJ1-2 and V is TRBV30, with 7 bases identical to TRBD1. The CDR3 is made up of 16 amino acids. Germline V lookup: CDR1 GTSNPN, CDR2 SVGIG (reference sequence). V lost 1 base and J lost 3; bases outside the gene matches: 11. The CDR3 DNA reads as TGTGCCTGGAGTGCATTGGGACAGCGATCTTACTATGGCTACACCTTC. Translating gives CAWSALGQRSYYGYTF.

Remarks on this clone: Other DNA variants within this sample encode the same CDR3. V usage is TRBV9 and J usage is TRBJ1-2; D is unclear. The V end lost 0 bases, the J end lost 5 bases, and 8 bases lay between the germline ends. The CDR3 runs 13 residues. The germline gives CDR1 SGDLS, CDR2 YYNGEE. CDR3 nucleotides: TGTGCCAGCAGCGTAGATTTGGGGTATGGCTACACCTTC. Residues: CASSVDLGYGYTF. The entire variable domain, with the rest obtained from reference TRBV9 and TRBJ1-2, is as follows: DSGVTQTPKHLITATGQRVTLRCSPRSGDLSVYWYQQSLDQGLQFLIQYYNGEERAKGNILERFSAQQFPDLHSELNLSSLELGDSALYFCASSVDLGYGYTFGSGTRLTVV.

This clone was seen a handful of times. The gene calls are TRBV25-1 and TRBJ1-5; no clear D gene. The CDR3 consists of 11 residues. The germline V and J ends were trimmed by 6 bases and 11 bases, with 11 bases remaining between them. Germline CDR1 reads MGHDK; CDR2 reads SYGVNS. The CDR3: CASSQDGAQHF. In DNA form, the CDR3 reads TGTGCCAGCAGCCAGGACGGGGCCCAGCATTTT.

V and J are TRBV15 and TRBJ1-5; D gene ambiguous. The CDR3 has 13 residues. The germline CDR1 and CDR2 sequences are LNHNV and YYDKDF (reference sequence). V gave up 1 base and J gave up 9 bases, with 10 bases separating them. This chain's CDR3 is CATSRVVAGPQHF. As DNA, the CDR3 is TGTGCCACCAGCAGAGTGGTGGCGGGGCCCCAGCATTTT.

This clone was found once. The chain carries TRBV5-1 and TRBJ2-3; no definite D call. The germline V gene encodes CDR1 SGHRS and CDR2 YFSETQ. V was trimmed by 2 bases and J by 4 bases, leaving 5 bases between them. The CDR3 extends over 12 amino acids. This chain's CDR3 is CASSFQPDTQYF. The CDR3 nucleotides read TGCGCCAGCAGCTTCCAACCAGATACGCAGTATTTT.

The chain recombines TRBV11-2 with TRBJ2-5; 13 bases match TRBD2. The germline V gene encodes CDR1 SGHAT and CDR2 FQNNGV. V was clipped by 8 bases and J by 5 bases; unmatched bases: 8. The CDR3 runs to 15 residues. The CDR3, as DNA: TGTGCCAGCGCCAGGACTAGCGGGAGTTATGAGACCCAGTACTTC. It translates to CASARTSGSYETQYF.

The rearrangement links TRBV6-6 to TRBJ1-4, with D hard to call. Per germline, CDR1 MNHNY and CDR2 SVGAGI (reference sequence). This CDR3 contains 14 residues. V lost 4 bases to trimming and J lost 7 bases, with 13 bases between them. The CDR3 coding sequence is TGTGCCAGCAGTTCGAGGCGGGTGGGTGAAAAACTGTTTTTT. This codes for CASSSRRVGEKLFF.

The J gene is TRBJ2-7, the V gene TRBV2; 8 bases map to TRBD1. There are 14 residues in the CDR3. V was clipped by 9 bases and J by 3 bases; unmatched bases: 10. The germline V gene has CDR1 SNHLY and CDR2 FYNNEI. CDR3 amino acids: CASGPSGQDYEQYF. Written as DNA, the CDR3 is TGTGCCAGTGGACCGTCGGGACAGGACTACGAGCAGTACTTC.

The J gene is TRBJ2-1, the V gene TRBV5-1, with 7 bases aligning to TRBD1. The germline V gene has CDR1 SGHRS and CDR2 YFSETQ. The CDR3 spans 16 residues. J gave up 0 bases and V 4 bases, and 7 bases lay outside the gene matches. The CDR3 nucleotides read TGCGCCAGCAGCGACGGGACAGAGAGCTCCTACAATGAGCAGTTCTTC. Its translation is CASSDGTESSYNEQFF.

The CDR3 loop reads CAISESWSRPGQGSANEKLFF. CDR3 in DNA: TGTGCCATCAGTGAATCCTGGTCCCGGCCGGGACAGGGGTCGGCTAATGAAAAACTGTTTTTT. The V and J genes are TRBV10-3 and TRBJ1-4; 10 bases are shared with TRBD1. With V trimmed by 3 bases and J by 3 bases, 19 bases remained unmatched. Germline-derived CDR1 and CDR2 are ENHRY and SYGVKD. The CDR3 runs 21 residues.